This note documents a single T cell receptor (beta chain) sequence. Its antigen is still unknown. The data are from a study of T cell responses to AZD1222 COVID-19 vaccine. Turning to the study itself: Both about-4-week and about-12-week second-dose recipients were combined.

Germline assignment: CDR1 SEHNR and CDR2 FQNEAQ (reference sequence). Between the trimmed V and J ends, which lost 5 bases and 5 bases, there was a span of 12 bases. There are 14 residues in the CDR3. General study findings and limits: Nearly half of spike-specific TCRs reportedly go after variant regions that carry no mutations. It was only after the peak T cell response that any repertoires were sampled.

Libraries were prepared by immunoSEQ multiplex PCR; TCRdb keeps only in-frame clonotypes and omits some of them. The sample carries about 110,000 clones, 75% to 90% recorded once. The chain couples TRBV7-9 to TRBJ1-4; weak D call: TRBD1 (5 bases). The receptor comes from an adult in good health. The starting material was peripheral blood, obtained on day 0 of AZD1222 vaccination. The CDR3 is CASSPGWGNEKLFF. CDR3 DNA: TGTGCCAGCAGCCCCGGGTGGGGGAATGAAAAACTGTTTTTT.